This paragraph reports one TCR beta chain. The target antigen is unknown. The germline gives CDR1 SGHRS, CDR2 YFSETQ. V gave up 5 bases and J gave up 3 bases, with 11 bases separating them. CDR3 length equals 13 residues. The entry originates in a study of CD8 T cells in ankylosing spondylitis. Study conclusions and caveats: Within ankylosing spondylitis blood, a TCR beta motif made up of several highly homologous variants appeared to be characteristic.

TCRdb analysed the 5' RACE reads with MiXCR anew, one entry per CDR3 protein. The table shows roughly 440,000 distinct CDR3 sequences, with roughly 17% occurring only once. The chain is built from TRBV5-1 and TRBJ1-1; D gene unclear. The sample taken for sequencing was blood, either unsorted or a sorted T cell fraction (not recorded which). The sequence came from a male donor with ankylosing spondylitis. CDR3 region: CASRDPGDTEAFF. The CDR3 DNA reads TGCGCCAGCAGGGACCCTGGGGACACTGAAGCTTTCTTT.